These 23 T cell receptor beta chains came from one sample sequenced in a study of blood T cell repertoires in COVID-19. Sequenced by immunoSEQ multiplex PCR; TCRdb stores in-frame clones only, minus some. The sample consists of 150,000 to 200,000 clones, 80% of them appearing once. The specimen sequenced was peripheral blood. The receptors come from a man between 60 and 75 years old with acute or convalescent COVID-19.

J is TRBJ2-5 and V is TRBV7-9, with no clear D. CDR1 and CDR2 (germline): SEHNR, FQNEAQ (reference sequence). Deletions cut 0 bases from V and 2 bases from J, with 10 bases between. The CDR3 has 15 residues. The CDR3 loop reads CASSLAEVWQETQYF. In DNA, the CDR3 is TGTGCCAGCAGCTTAGCCGAGGTGTGGCAAGAGACCCAGTACTTC.

This clone was detected once. The chain combines TRBV5-6 with TRBJ1-4, with D perhaps matching TRBD1 (6 bases). Trimming took 8 bases from V and 8 from J, leaving 19 bases between them. The V gene's germline CDR1 is SGHDT and CDR2 YYEEEE. The CDR3 loop spans 14 amino acids. The CDR3 spells CASNPTGLQEKLFF. DNA for the CDR3: TGTGCCAGTAACCCCACAGGGTTACAAGAAAAACTGTTTTTT. The entire variable domain, with the rest obtained from reference TRBV5-6 and TRBJ1-4, is as follows: DAGVTQSPTHLIKTRGQQVTLRCSPKSGHDTVSWYQQALGQGPQFIFQYYEEEERQRGNFPDRFSGHQFPNYSSELNVNALLLGDSALYLCASNPTGLQEKLFFGSGTQLSVL.

The chain couples TRBV27 to TRBJ2-7; D is undetermined. V was clipped by 3 bases and J by 7 bases, with 10 bases between them. Germline V gene sequence: CDR1 MNHEY, CDR2 SMNVEV (reference sequence). This CDR3 is 12 amino acids long. Here the CDR3 reads CASSLGRNEQYF. The DNA for the CDR3 is TGTGCCAGCAGTTTGGGCAGAAATGAGCAGTACTTC.

This clone was seen only a few times. The chain carries TRBV4-2 and TRBJ1-5, with 9 nucleotides matching TRBD1. The CDR3 is made up of 15 amino acids. With 0 bases clipped from V and 7 bases from J, the junction kept 4 bases outside the gene matches. Germline lookup yields CDR1 LGHNA and CDR2 YNFKEQ. In nucleotides, the CDR3 is TGTGCCAGCAGCCAAGATATACAGGGGGCCCAGCCCCAGCATTTT. Its protein product is CASSQDIQGAQPQHF.

The V gene is TRBV10-1, the J gene TRBJ2-3, with 11 bases lining up with TRBD2. The J segment lost 3 bases and the V segment lost 6 bases, leaving 8 bases of the junction unmatched. This CDR3 has 16 residues. The germline V gene encodes CDR1 WNHNN and CDR2 SYGVQD (reference sequence). The CDR3 DNA is TGCGCCAGCAGCCCACTAGCGGGAGTTGGGACAGATACGCAGTATTTT. It translates to CASSPLAGVGTDTQYF.

This clone was counted at least ten times. Written as DNA, the CDR3 is TGTGCCAGCAGTTTGACGCACAGCAACAATGAGCAGTTCTTC. Its protein is CASSLTHSNNEQFF. The rearrangement links TRBV27 to TRBJ2-1; D unresolved. Trimming shortened V by 3 bases and J by 5 bases, and 11 bases separated the two germline ends. Per germline, CDR1 MNHEY and CDR2 SMNVEV (reference sequence). The CDR3 consists of 14 residues.

The chain employs TRBV6-6 and TRBJ1-2; TRBD1 matches at 11 bases. There are 16 residues in the CDR3. Germline loops: CDR1 MNHNY, CDR2 SVGAGI (reference sequence). The trim removed 2 bases at V and 3 bases at J, leaving 5 bases unmatched. Here the CDR3 reads CASSYQDRGLYYGYTF. In DNA form, the CDR3 reads TGTGCCAGCAGTTACCAGGACAGGGGGCTTTACTATGGCTACACCTTC.

This clone has a single count. J is TRBJ1-3 and V is TRBV9; no firm D call. The CDR3 length is 16 residues. Per germline, CDR1 SGDLS and CDR2 YYNGEE. Trimming cost V 0 bases and J 0 bases, with 10 bases left between them. CDR3 DNA sequence: TGTGCCAGCAGCGTAGGAGGGTCGAGCTCTGGAAACACCATATATTTT. It translates to CASSVGGSSSGNTIYF.

This clone was picked up a small number of times. This chain connects TRBV5-6 to TRBJ2-1; 10 bases line up with TRBD2. Germline assignment: CDR1 SGHDT and CDR2 YYEEEE. V trimming: 2 bases; J trimming: 4 bases; junction bases outside the gene matches: 3. CDR3 size: 15 residues. CDR3 residues: CASSLSGRVYNEQFF. CDR3 nucleotides: TGTGCCAGCAGCTTAAGCGGGAGGGTATACAATGAGCAGTTCTTC. The whole variable domain, remainder taken from reference TRBV5-6 and TRBJ2-1, is DAGVTQSPTHLIKTRGQQVTLRCSPKSGHDTVSWYQQALGQGPQFIFQYYEEEERQRGNFPDRFSGHQFPNYSSELNVNALLLGDSALYLCASSLSGRVYNEQFFGPGTRLTVL.

The chain has TRBV5-1 and TRBJ1-4, with TRBD1 as a possible D gene (6 bases). V was trimmed by 0 bases and J by 7 bases, leaving 13 bases between them. In germline, CDR1 is SGHRS, CDR2 YFSETQ. The CDR3 has 15 amino acids. CDR3 residues: CASSLAQGWGEKLFF. CDR3 nucleotides: TGCGCCAGCAGCTTGGCGCAGGGGTGGGGTGAAAAACTGTTTTTT.

The chain recombines TRBV6-5 with TRBJ2-2, with 7 bases that match TRBD2. CDR1 and CDR2 (germline): MNHEY, SVGAGI. The CDR3 has 12 residues. V was pared by 6 bases and J by 7 bases, with 2 bases of the junction left unmatched. DNA of the CDR3: TGTGCCAGCAGAGGGAGGGACGGGGAGCTGTTTTTT. The encoded protein is CASRGRDGELFF.

The rearrangement joins TRBV11-2 to TRBJ2-1, with 7 bases matching TRBD2. The trim removed 8 bases at V and 4 bases at J, leaving 11 bases unmatched. The CDR3 loop spans 15 amino acids. Germline CDR1 is SGHAT and CDR2 is FQNNGV. CDR3 loop: CASGPGGFLYNEQFF. The CDR3 nucleotides read TGTGCCAGCGGACCCGGGGGGTTCCTTTACAATGAGCAGTTCTTC.

The J gene is TRBJ2-7, the V gene TRBV18, with 12 bases matching TRBD2. Germline trimming cut 4 bases from V and 5 bases from J; bases unmatched to any gene: 6. Germline-derived CDR1 and CDR2 are KGHSH and LQKENI. This CDR3 has 15 amino acids. CDR3 sequence: CASSQGLAGENEQYF. CDR3 bases: TGTGCCAGCTCACAGGGACTAGCGGGCGAAAACGAGCAGTACTTC.

The chain couples TRBV7-3 to TRBJ2-1; weak D call: TRBD2 (5 bases). The germline V gene has CDR1 SGHTA and CDR2 FQGTGA. The CDR3 is 13 amino acids. V lost 2 bases, J lost 9 bases, and 11 bases lay in between. CDR3 DNA sequence: TGTGCCAGCAGCTTACCCCCGGCGGGTGAGCAGTTCTTC. Translation: CASSLPPAGEQFF.

Only one count was recorded for this clone. The chain combines TRBV29-1 with TRBJ1-5; D is unresolved. Trimming took off 4 bases at V and 0 bases at J, with 7 bases between the two ends. The CDR3 length is 13 residues. Germline V gene sequence: CDR1 SQVTM, CDR2 ANQGSEA. This CDR3 is CSVALYSNQPQHF. The DNA of the CDR3 is TGCAGCGTTGCCCTTTATAGCAATCAGCCCCAGCATTTT.

The genes are TRBV7-2 and TRBJ1-2, with 8 bases lining up with TRBD1. This CDR3 has 13 residues. V trimming: 5 bases; J trimming: 6 bases; junction bases outside the gene matches: 5. The germline V gene has CDR1 SGHTA and CDR2 FQGNSA. This CDR3 is CASSRRQGNGYTF. The CDR3 DNA follows: TGTGCCAGCAGCCGACGACAGGGGAATGGCTACACCTTC.

This clone was recorded once. The chain joins TRBV2 to TRBJ1-4; TRBD1 is a possible D gene (5 bases). The germline V gene has CDR1 SNHLY and CDR2 FYNNEI. The CDR3 is 13 amino acids. Trimming left V 6 bases short and J 5 bases short, with 10 bases between. In DNA form, the CDR3 reads TGTGCCAGCAGCGGGGGTGCGAATGAAAAACTGTTTTTT. It is translated as CASSGGANEKLFF.

This clone has more than one count but fewer than ten. The chain's CDR3 is CASSPGERWQFF. In DNA, the CDR3 is TGTGCCAGCAGCCCAGGAGAGCGGTGGCAGTTCTTC. This sequence joins TRBV3-1 (or the pseudogene TRBV3-2) and TRBJ2-1; a possible D gene is TRBD2 (5 bases). V was pared by 4 bases and J by 12 bases, with 13 bases between. Germline V gives CDR1 LGHDT, CDR2 YNNKEL (reference sequence). This CDR3 has 12 residues.

The J gene is TRBJ1-1, the V gene TRBV3-1 (or the pseudogene TRBV3-2); D is uncertain. V gave up 2 bases and J gave up 1 base, with 8 bases separating them. This CDR3 is 14 amino acids long. Germline CDR1 is LGHDT and CDR2 is YNNKEL (reference sequence). CDR3 amino acids: CASSQRTQNTEAFF. Written as DNA, the CDR3 is TGTGCCAGCAGCCAAAGAACACAGAACACTGAAGCTTTCTTT.

The chain links TRBV7-3 to TRBJ2-1; D gene unclear. CDR3 size: 13 residues. CDR1 SGHTA and CDR2 FQGTGA come from the germline V gene. With 5 bases removed from V and 8 bases from J, the gap between germline ends came to 13 bases. CDR3 residues: CASSPIIADEQFF. CDR3 bases: TGTGCCAGCAGCCCTATCATTGCGGATGAGCAGTTCTTC.

The chain joins TRBV7-2 to TRBJ1-6, with D maybe TRBD1 (6 bases). V lost 2 bases and J lost 10, with 15 bases in between. Germline values: CDR1 SGHTA, CDR2 FQGNSA. The CDR3 consists of 15 residues. The chain's CDR3 is CASSLRKGRGSPLHF. The CDR3 coding sequence is TGTGCCAGCAGCTTAAGAAAGGGGAGGGGGTCACCCCTCCACTTT. The full variable domain, completed using reference TRBV7-2 and TRBJ1-6, is GAGVSQSPSNKVTEKGKDVELRCDPISGHTALYWYRQSLGQGLEFLIYFQGNSAPDKSGLPSDRFSAERTGGSVSTLTIQRTQQEDSAVYLCASSLRKGRGSPLHFGNGTRLTVT.

The rearrangement links TRBV9 to TRBJ2-1; TRBD2 agrees at 12 bases. Trimming took 5 bases from V and 7 from J; bases not matched to a gene: 7. Germline V gene lookup returns CDR1 SGDLS and CDR2 YYNGEE. The CDR3 runs to 15 residues. The CDR3 bases are TGTGCCAGCAGTCGCCTAGCGGGGGGGAGAAATGAGCAGTTCTTC. Its translation is CASSRLAGGRNEQFF.

CDR3 nucleotides: TGCGCCAGCAGCTTTCAGGGGTCGAACACTGAAGCTTTCTTT. This translates into CASSFQGSNTEAFF. This chain links TRBV5-1 with TRBJ1-1; D might be TRBD1 (6 bases). The CDR3 has 14 amino acids. Germline CDR1 SGHRS, CDR2 YFSETQ. Trimming removed 2 bases at V and 1 base at J, with 9 bases between.